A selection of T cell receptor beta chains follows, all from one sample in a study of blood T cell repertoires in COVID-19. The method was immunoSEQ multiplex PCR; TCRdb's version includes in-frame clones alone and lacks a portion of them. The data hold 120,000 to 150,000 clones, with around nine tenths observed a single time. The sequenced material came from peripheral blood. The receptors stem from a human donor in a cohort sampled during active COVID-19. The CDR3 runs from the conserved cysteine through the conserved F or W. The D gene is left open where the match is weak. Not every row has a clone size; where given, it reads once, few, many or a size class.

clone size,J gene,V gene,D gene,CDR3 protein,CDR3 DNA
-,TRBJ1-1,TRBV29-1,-,CSVEGPGGLNTEAFF,TGCAGCGTTGAAGGCCCGGGAGGGTTGAACACTGAAGCTTTCTTT
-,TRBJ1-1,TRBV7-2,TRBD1,CASSLTGTVNTEAFF,TGTGCCAGCAGCCTAACCGGGACAGTGAACACTGAAGCTTTCTTT
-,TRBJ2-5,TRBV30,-,CAGPLRRAGETQYF,TGTGCCGGTCCTCTGCGCCGGGCGGGAGAGACCCAGTACTTC
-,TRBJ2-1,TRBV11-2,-,CASSPRRTVNEQFF,TGTGCCAGCAGCCCACGGAGAACTGTCAATGAGCAGTTCTTC
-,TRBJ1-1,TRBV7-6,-,CASSSARGGPGAFF,TGTGCCAGCAGCTCCGCCCGGGGGGGCCCCGGGGCTTTCTTT
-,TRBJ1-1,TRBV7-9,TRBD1,CASSFAQGSADTEAFF,TGTGCCAGCAGCTTCGCACAGGGGTCCGCGGACACTGAAGCTTTCTTT
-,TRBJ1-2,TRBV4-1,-,CASTMGANYGYTF,TGCGCCAGCACTATGGGGGCTAATTATGGCTACACCTTC
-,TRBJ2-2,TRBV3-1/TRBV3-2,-,CASSQDGTPHIRGELFF,TGTGCCAGCAGCCAAGACGGGACTCCTCACATCCGGGGGGAGCTGTTTTTT
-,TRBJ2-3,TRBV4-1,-,CASSRLENTDTQYF,TGCGCCAGCAGCCGGTTAGAGAACACAGATACGCAGTATTTT
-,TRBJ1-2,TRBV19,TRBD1,CATSGTASNYGYTF,TGTGCCACTTCCGGGACAGCCTCTAACTATGGCTACACCTTC
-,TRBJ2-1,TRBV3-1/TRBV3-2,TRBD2,CASRHRDYYNEQFF,TGTGCCAGCAGACACCGGGACTACTACAATGAGCAGTTCTTC
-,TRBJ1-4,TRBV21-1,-,CASSKRETGDREKLFF,TGTGCCAGCAGCAAAAGGGAGACAGGGGATCGGGAAAAACTGTTTTTT
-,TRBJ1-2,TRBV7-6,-,CASSLARVQAPCYGYTF,TGTGCCAGCAGCTTAGCTCGTGTACAGGCCCCATGCTATGGCTACACCTTC
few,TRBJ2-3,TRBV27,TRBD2,CATGERGGTDTQYF,TGTGCCACCGGGGAGCGGGGGGGCACAGATACGCAGTATTTT
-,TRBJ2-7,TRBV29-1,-,CSVGFGQYPYEQYF,TGCAGCGTTGGGTTCGGACAGTATCCGTACGAGCAGTACTTC
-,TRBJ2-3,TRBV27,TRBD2,CASSLYPLLGEGSDTQYF,TGTGCCAGCAGTTTATACCCCTTATTGGGGGAGGGCTCAGATACGCAGTATTTT
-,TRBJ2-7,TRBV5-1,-,CASTKSGGGEQYF,TGCGCCAGCACCAAATCTGGGGGAGGCGAGCAGTACTTC
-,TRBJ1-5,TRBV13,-,CASSKDRYQPQHF,TGTGCCAGCAGCAAGGACAGATATCAGCCCCAGCATTTT
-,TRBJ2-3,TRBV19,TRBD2,CASSPSTSGGTDTQYF,TGTGCCAGTAGTCCTTCGACTAGCGGGGGAACAGATACGCAGTATTTT
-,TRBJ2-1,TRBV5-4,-,CASSLTNAGNEQFF,TGTGCCAGCAGCTTGACTAACGCGGGGAATGAGCAGTTCTTC
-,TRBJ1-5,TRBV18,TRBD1,CASSPDREIQPQHF,TGTGCCAGCTCACCGGACAGGGAGATTCAGCCCCAGCATTTT
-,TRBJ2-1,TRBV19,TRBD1,CASSRGQGRRVYNEQFF,TGTGCCAGTAGTAGGGGACAGGGGCGAAGAGTTTACAATGAGCAGTTCTTC
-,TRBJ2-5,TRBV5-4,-,CASSLFGGQETQYF,TGTGCCAGCAGCTTGTTCGGGGGACAAGAGACCCAGTACTTC
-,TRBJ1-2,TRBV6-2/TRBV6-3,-,CASSSDRFNYGYTF,TGTGCCAGCAGTAGTGACAGGTTTAACTATGGCTACACCTTC
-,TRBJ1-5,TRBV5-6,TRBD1,CASSLGGQVVDQPQHF,TGTGCCAGCAGCTTGGGGGGACAGGTTGTCGATCAGCCCCAGCATTTT
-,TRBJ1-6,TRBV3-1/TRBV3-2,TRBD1,CASSLQGARSPLHF,TGTGCCAGCAGCCTACAGGGGGCACGGTCACCCCTCCACTTT
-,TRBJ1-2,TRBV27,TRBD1,CASSWTGGLGYGYTF,TGTGCCAGCAGTTGGACAGGGGGCCTTGGCTATGGCTACACCTTC
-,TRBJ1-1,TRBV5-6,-,CASSFGWVEQGAEAFF,TGTGCCAGCAGCTTCGGGTGGGTCGAACAAGGCGCTGAAGCTTTCTTT
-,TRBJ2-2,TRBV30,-,CAWSVGLAAGELFF,TGTGCCTGGAGTGTAGGGCTAGCCGCCGGGGAGCTGTTTTTT
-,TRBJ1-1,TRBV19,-,CASTYRAGFTEAFF,TGTGCCAGTACCTATAGAGCGGGGTTCACTGAAGCTTTCTTT
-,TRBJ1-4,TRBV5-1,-,CASSVNVRGSITNEKLFF,TGCGCCAGCAGCGTGAACGTCAGGGGCTCTATAACTAATGAAAAACTGTTTTTT
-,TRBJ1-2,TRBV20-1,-,CSPIGYTF,TGCAGTCCCATTGGCTACACCTTC
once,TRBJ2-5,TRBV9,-,CASSMDGGEETQYF,TGTGCCAGCAGCATGGACGGCGGGGAAGAGACCCAGTACTTC
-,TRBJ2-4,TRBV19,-,CASSIRTENIQYF,TGTGCCAGTAGTATTAGGACAGAAAACATTCAGTACTTC
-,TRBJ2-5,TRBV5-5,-,CASSTDTIVGETQYF,TGTGCCAGCAGCACTGACACGATCGTCGGAGAGACCCAGTACTTC
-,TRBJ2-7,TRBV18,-,CASSLHRESSYEQYF,TGTGCCAGCTCATTACACAGGGAAAGCTCCTACGAGCAGTACTTC
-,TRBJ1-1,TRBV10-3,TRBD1,CATSGTGGMNTEAFF,TGTGCCACCTCCGGGACAGGGGGTATGAACACTGAAGCTTTCTTT
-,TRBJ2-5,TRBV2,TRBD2,CASSPIAGGGETQYF,TGTGCCAGCAGTCCCATAGCGGGGGGGGGAGAGACCCAGTACTTC
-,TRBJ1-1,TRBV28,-,CASSYYGVAEAFF,TGTGCCAGCAGTTACTACGGGGTCGCTGAAGCTTTCTTT
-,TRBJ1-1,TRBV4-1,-,CASSPGRRRDTEAFF,TGCGCCAGCAGCCCGGGACGCCGGAGGGATACTGAAGCTTTCTTT
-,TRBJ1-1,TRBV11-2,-,CASSFAGHLTEAFF,TGTGCCAGCAGCTTCGCAGGTCACCTAACTGAAGCTTTCTTT
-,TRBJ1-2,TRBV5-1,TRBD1,CASSPQGQGTDGYTF,TGCGCCAGCAGCCCACAAGGACAGGGTACGGATGGCTACACCTTC
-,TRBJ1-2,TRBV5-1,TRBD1,CASSDQGDGYTF,TGCGCCAGCAGCGACCAGGGGGATGGCTACACCTTC
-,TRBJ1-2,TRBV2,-,CASSGWTVVNYGYTF,TGTGCCAGCAGCGGATGGACAGTAGTTAACTATGGCTACACCTTC
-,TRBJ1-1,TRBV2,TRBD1,CASSGPGQTTEAFF,TGTGCCAGCAGTGGTCCGGGACAGACCACTGAAGCTTTCTTT